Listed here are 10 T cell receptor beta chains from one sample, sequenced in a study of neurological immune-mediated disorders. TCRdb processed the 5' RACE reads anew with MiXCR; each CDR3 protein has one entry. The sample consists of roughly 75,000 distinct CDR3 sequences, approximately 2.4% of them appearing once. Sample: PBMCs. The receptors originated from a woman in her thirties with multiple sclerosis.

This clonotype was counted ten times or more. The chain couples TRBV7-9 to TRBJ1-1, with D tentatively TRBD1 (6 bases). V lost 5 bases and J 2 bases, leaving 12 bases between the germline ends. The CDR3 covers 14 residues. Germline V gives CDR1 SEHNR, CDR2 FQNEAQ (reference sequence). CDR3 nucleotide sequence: TGTGCCAGCAGCGCCCTAGGGGGAAACACTGAAGCTTTCTTT. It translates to CASSALGGNTEAFF. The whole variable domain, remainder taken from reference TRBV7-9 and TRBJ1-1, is DTGVSQNPRHKITKRGQNVTFRCDPISEHNRLYWYRQTLGQGPEFLTYFQNEAQLEKSRLLSDRFSAERPKGSFSTLEIQRTEQGDSAMYLCASSALGGNTEAFFGQGTRLTVV.

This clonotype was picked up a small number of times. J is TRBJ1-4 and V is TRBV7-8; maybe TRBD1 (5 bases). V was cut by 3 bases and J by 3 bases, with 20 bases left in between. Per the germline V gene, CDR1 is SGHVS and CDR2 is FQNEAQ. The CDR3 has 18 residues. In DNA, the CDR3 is TGTGCCAGCAGCTTCCGCGGGACTTCAGTTGCGTCTAATGAAAAACTGTTTTTT. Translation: CASSFRGTSVASNEKLFF.

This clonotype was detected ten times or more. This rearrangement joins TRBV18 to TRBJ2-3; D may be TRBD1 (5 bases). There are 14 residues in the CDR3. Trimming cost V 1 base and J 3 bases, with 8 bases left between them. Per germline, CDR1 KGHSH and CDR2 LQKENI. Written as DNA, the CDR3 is TGTGCCAGCTCACCACGGGGCTCTACAGATACGCAGTATTTT. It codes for CASSPRGSTDTQYF.

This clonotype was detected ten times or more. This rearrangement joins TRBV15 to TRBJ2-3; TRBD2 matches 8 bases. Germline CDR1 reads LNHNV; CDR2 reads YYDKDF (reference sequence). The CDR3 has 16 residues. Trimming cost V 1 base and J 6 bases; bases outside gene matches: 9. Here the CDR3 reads CATSRASGSPADTQYF. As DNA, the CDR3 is TGTGCCACCAGCAGAGCCAGCGGGAGTCCTGCGGATACGCAGTATTTT.

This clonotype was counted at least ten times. The chain's CDR3 is CSARGPGTDTQYF. As DNA, the CDR3 is TGCAGTGCTAGAGGTCCAGGGACAGATACGCAGTATTTT. This chain joins TRBV20-1 and TRBJ2-3, with D possibly matching TRBD1 (5 bases). This CDR3 is 13 amino acids long. CDR1 and CDR2 from the germline V gene are DFQATT and SNEGSKA (reference sequence). V was shortened by 1 base and J by 3 bases, with 8 bases between the two germline ends.

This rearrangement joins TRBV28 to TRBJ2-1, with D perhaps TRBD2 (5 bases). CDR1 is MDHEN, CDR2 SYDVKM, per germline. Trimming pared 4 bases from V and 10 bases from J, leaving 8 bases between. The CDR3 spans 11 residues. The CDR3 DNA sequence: TGTGCCAGCAGTTCCCCGGGGGAGCAGTTCTTC. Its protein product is CASSSPGEQFF. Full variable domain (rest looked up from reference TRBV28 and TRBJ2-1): DVKVTQSSRYLVKRTGEKVFLECVQDMDHENMFWYRQDPGLGLRLIYFSYDVKMKEKGDIPEGYSVSREKKERFSLILESASTNQTSMYLCASSSPGEQFFGPGTRLTVL.

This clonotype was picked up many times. CDR3 residues: CASRAGGRGQETQYF. CDR3 sequence (DNA): TGTGCCAGCAGAGCAGGGGGCAGGGGCCAAGAGACCCAGTACTTC. The chain combines TRBV7-9 with TRBJ2-5; 8 bases match TRBD1. With 6 bases clipped from V and 1 base from J, the junction kept 7 bases outside the gene matches. Germline CDR1 is SEHNR and CDR2 is FQNEAQ (reference sequence). CDR3 length equals 15 residues.

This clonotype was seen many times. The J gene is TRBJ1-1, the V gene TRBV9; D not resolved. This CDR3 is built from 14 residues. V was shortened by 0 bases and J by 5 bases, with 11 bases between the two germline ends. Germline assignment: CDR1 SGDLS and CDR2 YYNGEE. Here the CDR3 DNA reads TGTGCCAGCAGCGTAGCGGGGTTGGGAACTGAAGCTTTCTTT. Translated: CASSVAGLGTEAFF.

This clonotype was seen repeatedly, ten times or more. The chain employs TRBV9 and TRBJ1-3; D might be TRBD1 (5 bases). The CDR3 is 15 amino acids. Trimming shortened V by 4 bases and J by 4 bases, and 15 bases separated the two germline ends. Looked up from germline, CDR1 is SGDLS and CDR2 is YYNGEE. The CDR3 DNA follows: TGTGCCAGCAGCACGGGACCCGGAGGGGGAAACACCATATATTTT. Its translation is CASSTGPGGGNTIYF.

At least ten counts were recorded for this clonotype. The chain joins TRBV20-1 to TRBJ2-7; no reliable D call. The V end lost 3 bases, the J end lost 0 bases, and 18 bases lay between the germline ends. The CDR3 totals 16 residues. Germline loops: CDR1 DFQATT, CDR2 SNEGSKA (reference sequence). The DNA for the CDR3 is TGCAGTGCTAGCGCCCGTGGCCAACAACTCTCCTACGAGCAGTACTTC. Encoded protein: CSASARGQQLSYEQYF.